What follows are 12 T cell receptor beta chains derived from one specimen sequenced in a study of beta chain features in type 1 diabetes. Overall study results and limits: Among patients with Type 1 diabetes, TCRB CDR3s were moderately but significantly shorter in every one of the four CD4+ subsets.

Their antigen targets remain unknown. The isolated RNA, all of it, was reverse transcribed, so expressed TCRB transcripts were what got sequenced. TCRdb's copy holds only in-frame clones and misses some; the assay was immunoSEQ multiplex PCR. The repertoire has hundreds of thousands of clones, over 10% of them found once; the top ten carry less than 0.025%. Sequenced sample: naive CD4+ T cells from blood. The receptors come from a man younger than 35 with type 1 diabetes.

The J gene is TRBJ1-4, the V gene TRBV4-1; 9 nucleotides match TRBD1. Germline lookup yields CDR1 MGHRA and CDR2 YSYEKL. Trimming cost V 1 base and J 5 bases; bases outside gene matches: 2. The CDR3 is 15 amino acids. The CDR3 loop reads CASSQVTGGNEKLFF. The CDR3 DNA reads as TGCGCCAGCAGCCAAGTGACAGGGGGAAATGAAAAACTGTTTTTT.

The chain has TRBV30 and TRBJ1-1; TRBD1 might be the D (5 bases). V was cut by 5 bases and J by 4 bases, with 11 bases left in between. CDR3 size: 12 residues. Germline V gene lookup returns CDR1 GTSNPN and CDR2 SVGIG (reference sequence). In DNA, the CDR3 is TGTGCCTGGGGGGACCTGGGCACTGAAGCTTTCTTT. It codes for CAWGDLGTEAFF.

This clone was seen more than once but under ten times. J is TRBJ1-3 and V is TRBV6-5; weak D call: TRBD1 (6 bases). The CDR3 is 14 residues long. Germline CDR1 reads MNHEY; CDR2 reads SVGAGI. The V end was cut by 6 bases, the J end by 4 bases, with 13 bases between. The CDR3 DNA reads TGTGCCAGCAGGGGCAACGGGGGCGGAAACACCATATATTTT. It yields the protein CASRGNGGGNTIYF.

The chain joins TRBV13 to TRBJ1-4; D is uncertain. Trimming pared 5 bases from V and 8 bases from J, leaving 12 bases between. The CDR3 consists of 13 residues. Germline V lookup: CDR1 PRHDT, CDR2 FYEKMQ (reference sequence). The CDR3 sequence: CASSTRPEEKLFF. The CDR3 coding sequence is TGTGCCAGCAGCACCAGACCTGAGGAAAAACTGTTTTTT.

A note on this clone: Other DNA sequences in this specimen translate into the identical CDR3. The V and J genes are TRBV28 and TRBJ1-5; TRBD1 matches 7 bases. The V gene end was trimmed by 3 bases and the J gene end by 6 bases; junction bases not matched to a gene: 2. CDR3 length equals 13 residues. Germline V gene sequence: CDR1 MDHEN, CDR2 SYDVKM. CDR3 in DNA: TGTGCCAGCAGTTTGTCAGGGGGTCAGCCCCAGCATTTT. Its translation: CASSLSGGQPQHF.

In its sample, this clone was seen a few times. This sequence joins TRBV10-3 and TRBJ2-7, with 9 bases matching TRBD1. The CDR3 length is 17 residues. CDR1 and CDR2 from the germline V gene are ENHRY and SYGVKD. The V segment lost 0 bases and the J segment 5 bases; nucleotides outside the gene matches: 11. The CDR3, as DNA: TGTGCCATCAGTGAGTCGGGTTGGGGGACAGGGTCCGACGAGCAGTACTTC. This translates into CAISESGWGTGSDEQYF.

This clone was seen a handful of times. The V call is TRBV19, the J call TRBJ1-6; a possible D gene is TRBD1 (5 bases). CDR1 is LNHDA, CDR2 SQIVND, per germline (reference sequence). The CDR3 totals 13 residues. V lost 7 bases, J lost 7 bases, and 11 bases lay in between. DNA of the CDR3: TGTGCCAGTATCGGTCAGGGAAATTCACCCCTCCACTTT. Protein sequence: CASIGQGNSPLHF.

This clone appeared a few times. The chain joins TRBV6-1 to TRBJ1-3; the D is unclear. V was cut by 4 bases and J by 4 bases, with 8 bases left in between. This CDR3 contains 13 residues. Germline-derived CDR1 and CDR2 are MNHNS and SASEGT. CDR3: CASSGTVGNTIYF. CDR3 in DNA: TGTGCCAGCAGTGGTACGGTAGGAAACACCATATATTTT.

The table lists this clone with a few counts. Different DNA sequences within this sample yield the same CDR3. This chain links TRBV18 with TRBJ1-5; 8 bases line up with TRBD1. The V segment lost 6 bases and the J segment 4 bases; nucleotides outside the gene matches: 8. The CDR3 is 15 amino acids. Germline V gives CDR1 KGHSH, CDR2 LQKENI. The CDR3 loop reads CASSPGQGGNQPQHF. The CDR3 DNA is TGTGCCAGCTCCCCCGGACAGGGCGGTAATCAGCCCCAGCATTTT.

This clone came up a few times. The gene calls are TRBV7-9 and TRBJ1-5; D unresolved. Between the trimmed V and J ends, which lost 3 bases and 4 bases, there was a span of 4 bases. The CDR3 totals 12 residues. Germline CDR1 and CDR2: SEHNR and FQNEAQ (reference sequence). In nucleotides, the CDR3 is TGTGCCAGCAGCTTTCCTAATCAGCCCCAGCATTTT. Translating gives CASSFPNQPQHF.

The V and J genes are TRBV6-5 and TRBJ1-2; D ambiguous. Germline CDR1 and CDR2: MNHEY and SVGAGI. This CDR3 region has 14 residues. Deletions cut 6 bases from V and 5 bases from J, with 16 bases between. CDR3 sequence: CASSPRPREYGYTF. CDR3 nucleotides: TGTGCCAGCAGCCCCCGCCCTAGGGAATATGGCTACACCTTC.

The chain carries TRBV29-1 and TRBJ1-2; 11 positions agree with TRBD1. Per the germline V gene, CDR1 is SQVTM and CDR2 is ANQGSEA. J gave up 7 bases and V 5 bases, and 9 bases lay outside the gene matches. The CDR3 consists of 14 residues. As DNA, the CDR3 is TGCAGCGTTACCGGACAGGGGGCACCGTCTGGCTACACCTTC. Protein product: CSVTGQGAPSGYTF.